This entry describes one T cell receptor (beta chain). The target antigen is unknown. This record belongs to a study of T-cell reconstitution after alpha-beta-depleted transplantation in children. TCRbeta library construction was performed incorporating unique molecular identifiers. TCRdb used MiXCR to reprocess the PCR reads, holding one entry per CDR3 protein. The sample has 700,000 to 950,000 distinct CDR3 sequences, around 17% seen once. The germline V gene has CDR1 MNHEY and CDR2 SVGEGT. This CDR3 region has 12 residues. V gave up 8 bases and J gave up 9 bases, with 14 bases separating them. Whole-study results and caveats: Surviving recipient T cells and thymic progenitors produced the high day-60 TCRbeta diversity seen in some patients. The study reportedly traced alpha-beta T cells about two months after transplant to several hundred expanded graft clones. T-cell counts and diversity were attributed mostly to newly produced T cells one year after transplant.

The receptor's source is a male patient younger than 18 who had a stem cell transplant for acute lymphoblastic leukemia, so the T cells may come from the graft donor. The material sequenced was PBMCs, mostly from graft donor cells, taken 360 days after TCRalphabeta/CD19-depleted stem cell transplant. The chain joins TRBV6-2 or TRBV6-3 to TRBJ2-1; D perhaps matches TRBD2 (6 bases). The CDR3 DNA reads TGTGCCAGCGGACCGGACTATAGTGAGCAGTTCTTC. Protein: CASGPDYSEQFF.